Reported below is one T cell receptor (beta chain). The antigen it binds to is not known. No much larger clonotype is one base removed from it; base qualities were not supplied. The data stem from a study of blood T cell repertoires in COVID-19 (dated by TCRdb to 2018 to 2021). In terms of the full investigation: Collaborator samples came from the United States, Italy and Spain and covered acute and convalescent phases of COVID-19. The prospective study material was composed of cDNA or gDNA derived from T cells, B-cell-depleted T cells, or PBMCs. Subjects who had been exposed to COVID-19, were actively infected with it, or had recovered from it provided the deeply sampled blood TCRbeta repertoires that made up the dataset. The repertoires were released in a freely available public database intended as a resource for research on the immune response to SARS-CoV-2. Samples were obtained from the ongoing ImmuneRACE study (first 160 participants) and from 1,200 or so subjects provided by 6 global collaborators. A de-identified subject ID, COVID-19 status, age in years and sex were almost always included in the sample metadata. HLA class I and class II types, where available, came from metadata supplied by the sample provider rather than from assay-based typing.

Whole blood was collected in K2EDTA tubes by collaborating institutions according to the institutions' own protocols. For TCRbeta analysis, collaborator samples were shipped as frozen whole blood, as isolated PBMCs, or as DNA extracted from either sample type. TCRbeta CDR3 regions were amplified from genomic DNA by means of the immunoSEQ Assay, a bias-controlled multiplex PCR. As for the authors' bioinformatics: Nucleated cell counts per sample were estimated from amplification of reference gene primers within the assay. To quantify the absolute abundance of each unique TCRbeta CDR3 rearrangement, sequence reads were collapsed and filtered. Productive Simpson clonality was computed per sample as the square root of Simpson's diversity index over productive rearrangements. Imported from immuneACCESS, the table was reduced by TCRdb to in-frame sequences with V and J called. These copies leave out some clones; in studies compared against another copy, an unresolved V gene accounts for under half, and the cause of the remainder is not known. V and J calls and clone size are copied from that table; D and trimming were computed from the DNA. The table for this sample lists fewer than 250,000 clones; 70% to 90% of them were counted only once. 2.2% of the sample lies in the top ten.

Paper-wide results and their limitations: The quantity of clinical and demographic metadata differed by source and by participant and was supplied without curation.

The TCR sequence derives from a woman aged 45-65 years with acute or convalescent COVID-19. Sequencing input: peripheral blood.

The CDR3 loop reads CASTYRLADSYNEQFF. The bases are TGTGCCAGCACCTACCGACTAGCGGATTCCTACAATGAGCAGTTCTTC. This chain joins TRBV11-2 to TRBJ2-1; 9 bases in the junction line up with TRBD2. The CDR3 holds 16 amino acids from the cysteine to the phenylalanine. CDR3 DNA is the only sequence kept; it has 48 bases, read in frame from the first base. Here V drops 7 bases and J drops 1 base, and the junction holds 8 bases not matched to any gene. CDR1 and CDR2, per the germline V gene, are SGHAT and FQNNGV.